This note documents a single TCR beta chain sequence. Its antigen is currently unknown. The record originates from a study of vaccination effects on CD4 cells after COVID-19. At the level of the study: Convalescent patients, a few in all, were sampled both early and late after vaccination. Sampling occurred a median 72 days post second dose, range 14 to 241.

The CDR3 is made up of 21 amino acids. V lost 0 bases to trimming and J lost 2 bases; unmatched junction nucleotides: 21. Germline assignment: CDR1 MNHEY and CDR2 SMNVEV (reference sequence). The repertoire was sequenced with immunoSEQ multiplex PCR; TCRdb's copy has only in-frame clones and lacks some. The sample holds nearly 50,000 clones; 65% to 75% are singletons and the top ten take roughly 5.2%. Cultured cells yielded isolated CD4+ T cells after roughly 11 days. This individual contracted SARS-CoV-2 between March and December 2020, as verified by PCR. BNT162b2 vaccine or mRNA-1273 vaccine was given to participants in two doses. A half-medium replacement with IL-2 medium was carried out on days 3 and 7. Notes on the study in general: Missing from the study were early post-infection timepoints, and its convalescent patients were few.

This rearrangement joins TRBV27 to TRBJ1-1; 7 nucleotides match TRBD1. The material was CD4+ T cells from PBMCs cultured without peptide, obtained after COVID-19 vaccination. The TCR was taken from a human donor who had a prior SARS-CoV-2 infection. The CDR3 sequence: CASSLSLRDSVPGTANTEAFF. CDR3 DNA: TGTGCCAGCAGTTTATCGTTACGCGATAGTGTACCCGGGACAGCTAACACTGAAGCTTTCTTT.